This entry features one T cell receptor beta chain sequence. This entry belongs to a study of identical twins. Template switching added a universal primer site, and cDNA bore unique molecular identifiers. TCRdb redid the calling of the 5' RACE reads with MiXCR, one entry per CDR3 protein. The sample yields roughly 690,000 distinct CDR3 sequences, about 20% seen once. Germline V gives CDR1 SGHRS, CDR2 YFSETQ. The CDR3 is 15 residues long. The V end lost 2 bases, the J end lost 2 bases, and 13 bases lay between the germline ends. The sample was also reused in another study, on T cells expressing NK-cell markers.

The TCR originated in a woman aged 18-29 years in good health. The rearrangement joins TRBV5-1 to TRBJ1-1; the D gene is possibly TRBD1 (5 bases). The sample taken for sequencing was PBMCs. This chain's CDR3 is CASSFGAGDNTEAFF. The CDR3 nucleotides read TGCGCCAGCAGCTTCGGCGCTGGGGACAACACTGAAGCTTTCTTT.